A single sample is the source of the 32 T cell receptor beta chains below, sequenced in a study of shared clonotypes between healthy human individuals. Naive CD8 cells lacked CD45RO and underwent positive selection for CCR7, leaving out terminally differentiated effector memory CD45RA+ cells. Measured with immunoSEQ multiplex PCR; TCRdb has only the in-frame clones, and not every one. Of about 2 million clones in the sample, roughly 94% were seen once. The specimen sequenced was naive CD8+ T cells sorted from blood. The receptors originated from a man aged 18 to 29 in good health.

V gene TRBV4-1 combines with J gene TRBJ2-7; maybe TRBD1 (5 bases). Trimming removed 3 bases from V and 3 bases from J, with 15 bases in between. The CDR3 is 15 amino acids. Germline CDR1 reads MGHRA; CDR2 reads YSYEKL. The CDR3 nucleotides are TGCGCCAGCAGCCACGATCGGACAATGGGCTACGAGCAGTACTTC. Encoded protein: CASSHDRTMGYEQYF.

The rearrangement joins TRBV9 to TRBJ2-7; D might be TRBD1 or TRBD2, each matching 5 bases. The length of the CDR3 is 15 residues. Trimming took 0 bases from V and 2 from J, leaving 12 bases between them. CDR1 is SGDLS and CDR2 is YYNGEE in the germline V gene. The CDR3 nucleotides are TGTGCCAGCAGCGTAGACGGGGCTGGGGCCTACGAGCAGTACTTC. It yields the protein CASSVDGAGAYEQYF. The entire variable domain, with the rest obtained from reference TRBV9 and TRBJ2-7, is as follows: DSGVTQTPKHLITATGQRVTLRCSPRSGDLSVYWYQQSLDQGLQFLIQYYNGEERAKGNILERFSAQQFPDLHSELNLSSLELGDSALYFCASSVDGAGAYEQYFGPGTRLTVT.

This clone was seen a single time. The rearrangement uses TRBV7-2 and TRBJ2-1; D might be TRBD2 (5 bases). CDR3 length: 13 amino acids. Germline values: CDR1 SGHTA, CDR2 FQGNSA. The V and J ends lost 7 bases and 3 bases respectively, with 10 bases between them. The CDR3 DNA reads TGTGCCAGCATCTCGGGGTTCTACAATGAGCAGTTCTTC. It codes for CASISGFYNEQFF.

The chain links TRBV11-2 to TRBJ2-7, with D unresolved. CDR1 is SGHAT and CDR2 is FQNNGV in the germline V gene. Trimming took 1 base from V and 6 from J, leaving 10 bases between them. The CDR3 is made up of 13 amino acids. CDR3 loop: CASSLVSRAEQYF. The CDR3 DNA sequence: TGTGCCAGCAGCTTAGTATCTAGGGCCGAGCAGTACTTC.

The chain is built from TRBV18 and TRBJ2-5; D perhaps matches TRBD1 (5 bases). CDR3 size: 14 residues. Trimming removed 6 bases at V and 3 bases at J, with 14 bases between. Germline V gives CDR1 KGHSH, CDR2 LQKENI. The CDR3 protein is CASSQDTKEETQYF. The CDR3 DNA reads as TGTGCCAGCTCGCAGGACACCAAAGAAGAGACCCAGTACTTC.

This sequence joins TRBV5-1 and TRBJ1-2, with D perhaps TRBD1 (5 bases). The ends were cut back, 0 bases at V and 3 bases at J, with 15 bases in the middle. Germline V gene sequence: CDR1 SGHRS, CDR2 YFSETQ. CDR3 length: 16 residues. The CDR3 coding sequence is TGCGCCAGCAGCTTGGAGGGGCAGGTGGGAGACTATGGCTACACCTTC. Translated, it gives CASSLEGQVGDYGYTF.

V and J are TRBV13 and TRBJ1-5, with no clear D. The V and J ends lost 6 bases and 0 bases respectively, with 12 bases between them. CDR3 size: 15 residues. Germline loops: CDR1 PRHDT, CDR2 FYEKMQ (reference sequence). CDR3 bases: TGTGCCAGCAGAATGTCGGCGAATAGCAATCAGCCCCAGCATTTT. Amino acid sequence: CASRMSANSNQPQHF. The full variable domain, in which reference TRBV13 and TRBJ1-5 provide the parts outside the CDR3, is AAGVIQSPRHLIKEKRETATLKCYPIPRHDTVYWYQQGPGQDPQFLISFYEKMQSDKGSIPDRFSAQQFSDYHSELNMSSLELGDSALYFCASRMSANSNQPQHFGDGTRLSIL.

The chain is built from TRBV13 and TRBJ2-3; D is possibly TRBD2 (6 bases). Germline loops: CDR1 PRHDT, CDR2 FYEKMQ (reference sequence). The CDR3 extends over 13 amino acids. The ends were cut back, 4 bases at V and 5 bases at J, with 10 bases in the middle. The CDR3 DNA follows: TGTGCCAGCAGCTCGCGACTAGTAGATACGCAGTATTTT. This gives the protein CASSSRLVDTQYF.

The chain uses TRBV6-5 and TRBJ2-5; possibly TRBD2 for D (6 bases). The J call may be in error: the DNA end matches TRBJ2-7 better. The CDR3 runs 12 residues. From germline, CDR1 is MNHEY and CDR2 SVGAGI. CDR3 residues: CASSYSGGEQYF. CDR3 bases: TGTGCCAGCAGTTACTCCGGGGGCGAGCAGTACTTC.

The chain carries TRBV30 and TRBJ1-3; D might be TRBD1 (6 bases). The CDR3 runs 13 residues. Trimming cost V 2 bases and J 4 bases, with 9 bases left between them. Germline V CDR1 and CDR2: GTSNPN, SVGIG (reference sequence). The CDR3 here is CAWSWTAGNTIYF. Here the CDR3 DNA reads TGTGCCTGGAGTTGGACAGCCGGAAACACCATATATTTT.

V usage is TRBV27 and J usage is TRBJ1-2; TRBD1 matches 8 bases. Trimming cost V 2 bases and J 6 bases; bases outside gene matches: 5. Looked up from germline, CDR1 is MNHEY and CDR2 is SMNVEV (reference sequence). The CDR3 extends over 14 amino acids. The CDR3 protein is CASSLDGQGNGYTF. The CDR3 nucleotides are TGTGCCAGCAGTTTAGACGGACAGGGAAATGGCTACACCTTC.

CDR3 DNA sequence: TGTGCCACCCTGACAGGTGACTCCTACAATGAGCAGTTCTTC. This translates into CATLTGDSYNEQFF. The rearrangement joins TRBV6-6 to TRBJ2-1; the D gene is possibly TRBD1 (6 bases). V dropped 10 bases and J dropped 0 bases, with 13 bases sitting between them. Germline assignment: CDR1 MNHNY and CDR2 SVGAGI (reference sequence). This CDR3 is built from 14 residues.

About this clone itself: Other DNA sequences within the sample encode an identical CDR3. This chain links TRBV7-2 with TRBJ2-3, with 14 bases that match TRBD2. This CDR3 contains 15 residues. V lost 4 bases and J lost 5; bases outside the gene matches: 2. Germline-derived CDR1 and CDR2 are SGHTA and FQGNSA. The CDR3 nucleotides are TGTGCCAGCAGCTCGGGACTAGCGGGAGTAGATACGCAGTATTTT. It specifies CASSSGLAGVDTQYF.

This clone has a single count. This chain links TRBV4-1 with TRBJ2-7; 8 positions match TRBD1. V dropped 4 bases and J dropped 1; count of bases not matched to a gene: 6. The CDR3 consists of 15 residues. Germline loops: CDR1 MGHRA, CDR2 YSYEKL. CDR3 loop: CASSPGTGYSYEQYF. CDR3 DNA: TGCGCCAGCAGCCCTGGGACAGGCTATTCCTACGAGCAGTACTTC.

As regards this clone: The identical CDR3 is also encoded by other nucleotide sequences in the sample. The chain employs TRBV20-1 and TRBJ2-1; D not resolved. Germline values: CDR1 DFQATT, CDR2 SNEGSKA (reference sequence). V was pared by 3 bases and J by 6 bases, with 6 bases between. CDR3 length equals 11 residues. For the CDR3, the DNA is TGCAGTGCTAGGGCCGGCAATGAGCAGTTCTTC. Protein: CSARAGNEQFF.

The rearrangement links TRBV6-1 to TRBJ1-2, with D perhaps matching TRBD1 (5 bases). The V gene lost 1 base and the J gene lost 4 bases, with 16 bases spanning the gap. Germline CDR1 MNHNS, CDR2 SASEGT. CDR3 length: 16 amino acids. CDR3 in amino acids: CASSEGVSGTGYGYTF. The CDR3 region has the DNA TGTGCCAGCAGTGAAGGGGTCTCCGGGACGGGCTATGGCTACACCTTC.

This chain uses TRBV4-1 with TRBJ1-1; D not resolved. This CDR3 region has 15 residues. CDR1 and CDR2 (germline): MGHRA, YSYEKL. The ends were cut back, 1 base at V and 0 bases at J, with 9 bases in the middle. CDR3 in DNA: TGCGCCAGCAGCCAAGCTAACAGTCTGAACACTGAAGCTTTCTTT. Encoded protein: CASSQANSLNTEAFF.

The chain joins TRBV7-9 to TRBJ1-4, with TRBD1 identical over 11 bases. The germline V gene encodes CDR1 SEHNR and CDR2 FQNEAQ (reference sequence). The length of the CDR3 is 17 residues. V dropped 5 bases and J dropped 3; count of bases not matched to a gene: 8. CDR3 in DNA: TGTGCCAGCAGCGACCGCGGACAGGGGGCACCTAATGAAAAACTGTTTTTT. Amino acid sequence: CASSDRGQGAPNEKLFF.

The chain recombines TRBV28 with TRBJ1-2, with a tentative D call TRBD1 (5 bases). Germline CDR1 is MDHEN and CDR2 is SYDVKM. Trimming removed 2 bases at V and 6 bases at J, with 10 bases between. The CDR3 length is 13 residues. CDR3 DNA: TGTGCCAGCAGTTTACTGGACACGGATGGCTACACCTTC. It encodes CASSLLDTDGYTF.

This clone was observed a single time. The chain combines TRBV5-8 with TRBJ1-5, with D unclear. V was pared by 2 bases and J by 7 bases, with 7 bases between. Germline V gene sequence: CDR1 SGHTS, CDR2 YDEGEE. The CDR3 length is 12 residues. In DNA form, the CDR3 reads TGTGCCAGCAGCTTATATGAACAGCCCCAGCATTTT. Translating it yields CASSLYEQPQHF.

This sequence joins TRBV6-1 and TRBJ1-2; D is possibly TRBD1 (6 bases). Germline CDR1 reads MNHNS; CDR2 reads SASEGT. This CDR3 contains 16 residues. V was cut by 2 bases and J by 4 bases, with 17 bases left in between. CDR3 coding DNA: TGTGCCAGCAGTGAAAATCCCCGGGGAGGGGGCTATGGCTACACCTTC. Translation: CASSENPRGGGYGYTF.

With respect to this clone: Other DNA sequences in this specimen translate into the identical CDR3. J is TRBJ2-7 and V is TRBV13; TRBD1 aligns across 7 bases. This CDR3 region has 13 residues. Germline V gives CDR1 PRHDT, CDR2 FYEKMQ (reference sequence). V shed 4 bases, J shed 3 bases, and the junction held 3 bases outside the gene matches. The CDR3 DNA reads TGTGCCAGCAGCTCCCGACAGGGCTACGAGCAGTACTTC. Translating it yields CASSSRQGYEQYF. Combining the CDR3 with reference TRBV13 and TRBJ2-7 gives the whole variable domain AAGVIQSPRHLIKEKRETATLKCYPIPRHDTVYWYQQGPGQDPQFLISFYEKMQSDKGSIPDRFSAQQFSDYHSELNMSSLELGDSALYFCASSSRQGYEQYFGPGTRLTVT.

The chain couples TRBV6-4 to TRBJ2-3; D not certain. From germline, CDR1 is MRHNA and CDR2 SNTAGT. V lost 6 bases, J lost 2 bases, and 9 bases lay in between. The CDR3 has 13 amino acids. The CDR3 protein is CASSDTLTDTQYF. CDR3 in DNA: TGTGCCAGCAGCGACACCCTCACAGATACGCAGTATTTT.

This chain uses TRBV2 with TRBJ2-7; 14 bases fit TRBD2. The CDR3 runs 17 residues. Germline V lookup: CDR1 SNHLY, CDR2 FYNNEI. V was pared by 3 bases and J by 4 bases, with 8 bases of the junction left unmatched. The CDR3 loop is CASSDQAGLAGGYEQYF. DNA of the CDR3: TGTGCCAGCAGTGATCAAGCAGGACTAGCGGGGGGATACGAGCAGTACTTC.

This chain joins TRBV4-3 and TRBJ2-3, with TRBD1 matching over 7 bases. The trim removed 1 base at V and 3 bases at J, leaving 10 bases unmatched. This CDR3 spans 17 amino acids. CDR1 and CDR2 from the germline V gene are LGHNA and YSLEER. The CDR3 sequence: CASSQAPTGLITDTQYF. CDR3 nucleotides: TGCGCCAGCAGCCAAGCTCCGACAGGGTTAATAACAGATACGCAGTATTTT.

This rearrangement joins TRBV5-6 to TRBJ1-1, with TRBD1 as a possible D gene (5 bases). The ends were cut back, 3 bases at V and 6 bases at J, with 9 bases in the middle. Germline loops: CDR1 SGHDT, CDR2 YYEEEE. This CDR3 is 12 amino acids long. CDR3 coding DNA: TGTGCCAGCAGCTGGGGGGTCTCTGAAGCTTTCTTT. Protein product: CASSWGVSEAFF.

This chain joins TRBV13 and TRBJ2-5; 9 nucleotides align to TRBD1. Germline trimming cut 0 bases from V and 5 bases from J; bases unmatched to any gene: 4. Germline CDR1 PRHDT, CDR2 FYEKMQ (reference sequence). The CDR3 extends over 15 amino acids. CDR3 coding DNA: TGTGCCAGCAGCTTAGGCAATGACAGGGGGGAGACCCAGTACTTC. Protein sequence: CASSLGNDRGETQYF.

This chain connects TRBV28 to TRBJ1-2; possible D gene TRBD1, 5 bases. Germline V gene lookup returns CDR1 MDHEN and CDR2 SYDVKM. Trimming took 7 bases from V and 2 from J, leaving 14 bases between them. The CDR3 spans 14 residues. The CDR3 DNA follows: TGTGCCAGCATGAGACCGGGACCAAACTATGGCTACACCTTC. Its protein product is CASMRPGPNYGYTF.

The chain combines TRBV11-2 with TRBJ2-2, with D perhaps matching TRBD1 (6 bases). Between the trimmed V and J ends, which lost 2 bases and 0 bases, there was a span of 19 bases. The CDR3 is 19 residues long. Germline values: CDR1 SGHAT, CDR2 FQNNGV. The CDR3 DNA reads as TGTGCCAGCAGCTTAAGCCCCAATCCCAGGGGACCGAACACCGGGGAGCTGTTTTTT. This translates into CASSLSPNPRGPNTGELFF. Together with reference TRBV11-2 and TRBJ2-2, the CDR3 gives the full variable domain: EAGVAQSPRYKIIEKRQSVAFWCNPISGHATLYWYQQILGQGPKLLIQFQNNGVVDDSQLPKDRFSAERLKGVDSTLKIQPAKLEDSAVYLCASSLSPNPRGPNTGELFFGEGSRLTVL.

The V call is TRBV4-3, the J call TRBJ1-5; unclear D gene. V was clipped by 1 base and J by 7 bases, with 14 bases between them. The CDR3 consists of 15 residues. CDR1 and CDR2 (germline): LGHNA, YSLEER. CDR3 DNA: TGCGCCAGCAGCCAAGGAATAGACGATGGCCAGCCCCAGCATTTT. Translation: CASSQGIDDGQPQHF.

This sequence joins TRBV4-1 and TRBJ1-1; 9 positions agree with TRBD1. This CDR3 is 18 amino acids long. Trimming took 0 bases from V and 0 from J; bases not matched to a gene: 8. Germline CDR1 reads MGHRA; CDR2 reads YSYEKL. The CDR3 here is CASSQDSTGGIVNTEAFF. In DNA, the CDR3 is TGCGCCAGCAGCCAAGATTCGACAGGGGGTATCGTGAACACTGAAGCTTTCTTT.

The chain carries TRBV13 and TRBJ2-7; D is unclear. The CDR3 runs to 12 residues. Per the germline V gene, CDR1 is PRHDT and CDR2 is FYEKMQ (reference sequence). V dropped 4 bases and J dropped 5 bases, with 9 bases sitting between them. The CDR3, as DNA: TGTGCCAGCAGCTCTAGTTCGAACGAGCAGTACTTC. Its protein product is CASSSSSNEQYF.